This T cell receptor beta chain was retrieved from a study of T cell changes during pregnancy in multiple sclerosis. The table came from immunoSEQ multiplex PCR; TCRdb's copy has only in-frame clones and leaves some out. In the table there are 75,000 to 100,000 clones, approximately 92% of which are singletons. This CDR3 region has 15 residues. V dropped 4 bases and J dropped 7; count of bases not matched to a gene: 7. Germline V CDR1 and CDR2: SGHRS, YFSETQ. The sequence was collected from a female donor with multiple sclerosis, enrolled in a pregnancy study. The V gene is TRBV5-1, the J gene TRBJ1-6, with 8 bases fitting TRBD1. The sample in question was peripheral blood, obtained after pregnancy. This CDR3 reads CASSTRDRLNSPLHF. In DNA form, the CDR3 reads TGCGCCAGCAGCACTAGGGACAGGCTGAATTCACCCCTCCACTTT.